This T cell receptor beta chain was observed in a study of blood T cell repertoires in COVID-19. Living in under 30 US areas, the participants were between about 18 and 100 years of age. As originally analysed: For nucleated cells, counts were estimated from reference gene primer amplification. Measured with immunoSEQ multiplex PCR; TCRdb has only the in-frame clones, and not every one. V and J calls and clone size are as listed in that table; D and trimming were resolved from the DNA. The sample lists some 300,000 clones; roughly 87% were seen once. The CDR3 is 15 amino acids. The V segment lost 3 bases and the J segment 5 bases; nucleotides outside the gene matches: 8. From germline, CDR1 is SGHRS and CDR2 YFSETQ.

V is TRBV5-1 and J is TRBJ1-5; 7 nucleotides line up with TRBD1. The sequence was collected from a woman under 40 who had recovered from COVID-19. Material: PBMCs or T cells enriched from blood (not recorded which). The CDR3 DNA reads as TGCGCCAGCAGCTGGGGGGCAGGGGGAGATCAGCCCCAGCATTTT. This gives the protein CASSWGAGGDQPQHF.